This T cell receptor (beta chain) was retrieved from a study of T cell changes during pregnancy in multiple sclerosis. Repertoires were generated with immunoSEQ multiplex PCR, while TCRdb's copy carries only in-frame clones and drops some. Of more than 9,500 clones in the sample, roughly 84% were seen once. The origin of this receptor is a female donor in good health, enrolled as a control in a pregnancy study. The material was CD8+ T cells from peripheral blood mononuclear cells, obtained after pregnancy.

CDR3 bases: TGCGCCAGCAGGCAACAGGGCGGGGGGGCCTCCGATACGCAGTATTTT. The encoded protein is CASRQQGGGASDTQYF. The chain joins TRBV4-1 to TRBJ2-3; TRBD2 matches 9 bases. Germline CDR1 is MGHRA and CDR2 is YSYEKL. J was trimmed by 6 bases and V by 6 bases; bases with no gene match: 13. This CDR3 has 16 amino acids.